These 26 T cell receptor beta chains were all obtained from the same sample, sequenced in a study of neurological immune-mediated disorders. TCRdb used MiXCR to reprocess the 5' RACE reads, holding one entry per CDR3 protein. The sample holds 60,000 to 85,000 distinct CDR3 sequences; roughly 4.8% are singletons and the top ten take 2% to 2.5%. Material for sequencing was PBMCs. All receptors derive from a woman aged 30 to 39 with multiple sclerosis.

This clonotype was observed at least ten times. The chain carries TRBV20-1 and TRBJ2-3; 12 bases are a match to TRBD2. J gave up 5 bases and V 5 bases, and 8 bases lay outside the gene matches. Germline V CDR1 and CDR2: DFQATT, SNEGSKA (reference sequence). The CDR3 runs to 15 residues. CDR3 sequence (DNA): TGCAGTGCTTCTCTAGCGGGGGGGCGGAAAGATACGCAGTATTTT. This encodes CSASLAGGRKDTQYF.

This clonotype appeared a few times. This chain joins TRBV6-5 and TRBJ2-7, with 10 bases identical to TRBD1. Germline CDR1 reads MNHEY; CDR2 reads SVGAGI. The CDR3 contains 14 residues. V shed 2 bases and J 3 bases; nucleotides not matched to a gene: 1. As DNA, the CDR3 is TGTGCCAGCAGTTACGGGACAGGGGACTACGAGCAGTACTTC. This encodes CASSYGTGDYEQYF.

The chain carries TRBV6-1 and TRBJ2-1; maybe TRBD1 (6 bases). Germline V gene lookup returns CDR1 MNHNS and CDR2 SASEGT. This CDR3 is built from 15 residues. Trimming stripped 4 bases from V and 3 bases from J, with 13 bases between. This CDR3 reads CASSGDRTFYNEQFF. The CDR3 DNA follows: TGTGCCAGCAGTGGAGACAGGACGTTCTACAATGAGCAGTTCTTC.

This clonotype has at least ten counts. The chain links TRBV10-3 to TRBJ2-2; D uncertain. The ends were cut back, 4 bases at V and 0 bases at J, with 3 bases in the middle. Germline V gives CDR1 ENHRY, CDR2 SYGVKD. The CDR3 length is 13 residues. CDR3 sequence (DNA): TGTGCCATCAGTGGCGCGAACACCGGGGAGCTGTTTTTT. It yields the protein CAISGANTGELFF.

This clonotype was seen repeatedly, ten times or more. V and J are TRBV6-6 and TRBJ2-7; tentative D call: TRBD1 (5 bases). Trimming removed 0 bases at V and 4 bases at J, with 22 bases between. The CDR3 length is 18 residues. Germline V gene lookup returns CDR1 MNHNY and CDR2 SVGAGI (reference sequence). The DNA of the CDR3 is TGTGCCAGCAGTTACTCGGCCATCCAGGGCCCCCAAGCTTACGAGCAGTACGTC. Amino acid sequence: CASSYSAIQGPQAYEQYV.

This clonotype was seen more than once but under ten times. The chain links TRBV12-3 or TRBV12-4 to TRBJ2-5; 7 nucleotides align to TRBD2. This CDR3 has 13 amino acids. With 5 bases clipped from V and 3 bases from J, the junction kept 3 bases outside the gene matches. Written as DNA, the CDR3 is TGTGCCAGCAGTGGGGGGACTAAAGAGACCCAGTACTTC. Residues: CASSGGTKETQYF.

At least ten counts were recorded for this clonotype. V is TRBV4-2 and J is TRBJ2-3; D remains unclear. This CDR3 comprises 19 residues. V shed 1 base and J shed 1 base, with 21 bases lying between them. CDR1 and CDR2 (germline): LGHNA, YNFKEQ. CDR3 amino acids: CASSQVVSRAGKGTDTQYF. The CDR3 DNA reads TGTGCCAGCAGCCAAGTGGTTAGCCGTGCCGGAAAAGGCACAGATACGCAGTATTTT.

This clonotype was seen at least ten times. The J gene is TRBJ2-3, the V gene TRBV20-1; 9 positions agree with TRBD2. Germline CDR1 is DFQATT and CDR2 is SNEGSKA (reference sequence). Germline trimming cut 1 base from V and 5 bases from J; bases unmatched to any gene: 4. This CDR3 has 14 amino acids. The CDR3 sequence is CSARGGGEIDTQYF. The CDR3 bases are TGCAGTGCTAGAGGCGGGGGGGAAATAGATACGCAGTATTTT.

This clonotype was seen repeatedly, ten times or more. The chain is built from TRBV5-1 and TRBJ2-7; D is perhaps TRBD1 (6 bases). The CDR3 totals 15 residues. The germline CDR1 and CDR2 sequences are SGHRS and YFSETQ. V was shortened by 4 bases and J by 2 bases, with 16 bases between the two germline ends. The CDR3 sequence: CASSPPAGATYEQYF. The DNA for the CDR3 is TGCGCCAGCAGCCCCCCGGCAGGGGCTACCTACGAGCAGTACTTC.

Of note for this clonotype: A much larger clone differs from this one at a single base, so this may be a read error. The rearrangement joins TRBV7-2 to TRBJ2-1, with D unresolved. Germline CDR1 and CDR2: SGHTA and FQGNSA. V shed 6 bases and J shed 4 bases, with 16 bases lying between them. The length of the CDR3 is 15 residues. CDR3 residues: CASSSNIVVYNEQFF. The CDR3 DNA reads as TGTGCCAGCAGTTCGAATATCGTGGTTTACAATGAGCAGTTCTTC.

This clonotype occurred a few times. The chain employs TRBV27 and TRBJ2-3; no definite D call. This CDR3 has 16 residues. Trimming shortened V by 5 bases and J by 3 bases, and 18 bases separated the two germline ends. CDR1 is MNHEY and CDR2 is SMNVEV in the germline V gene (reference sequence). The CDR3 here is CASSPLGQENTDTQYF. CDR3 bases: TGTGCCAGCAGTCCCCTTGGCCAGGAGAATACAGATACGCAGTATTTT.

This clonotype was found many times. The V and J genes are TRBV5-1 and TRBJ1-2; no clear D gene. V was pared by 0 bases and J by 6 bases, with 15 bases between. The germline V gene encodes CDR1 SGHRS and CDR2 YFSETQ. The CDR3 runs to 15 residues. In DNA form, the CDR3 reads TGCGCCAGCAGCTTGGGGCTCCAGGCAGGCGATGGCTACACCTTC. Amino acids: CASSLGLQAGDGYTF.

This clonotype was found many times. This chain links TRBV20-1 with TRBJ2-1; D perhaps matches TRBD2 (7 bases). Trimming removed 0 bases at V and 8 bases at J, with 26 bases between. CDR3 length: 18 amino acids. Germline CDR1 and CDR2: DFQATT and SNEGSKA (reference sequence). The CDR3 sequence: CSARDPAGLGGVRHEQFF. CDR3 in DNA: TGCAGTGCTAGAGACCCTGCTGGACTAGGGGGGGTAAGGCATGAGCAGTTCTTC.

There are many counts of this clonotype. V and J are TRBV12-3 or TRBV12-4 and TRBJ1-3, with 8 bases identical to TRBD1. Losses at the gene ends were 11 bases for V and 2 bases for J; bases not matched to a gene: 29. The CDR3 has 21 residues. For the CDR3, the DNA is TGTGCCCCCGCTCCCCATAATACACCAGGGGGCGTCTTGGAGGCTGGAAACACCATATATTTT. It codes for CAPAPHNTPGGVLEAGNTIYF.

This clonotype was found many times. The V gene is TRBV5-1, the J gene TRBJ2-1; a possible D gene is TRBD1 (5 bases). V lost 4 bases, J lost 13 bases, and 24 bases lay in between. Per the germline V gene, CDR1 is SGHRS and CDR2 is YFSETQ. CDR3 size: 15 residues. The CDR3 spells CASSRSRAAEFSQFF. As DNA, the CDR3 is TGCGCCAGCAGCAGGTCCAGGGCGGCGGAGTTCTCACAGTTCTTC.

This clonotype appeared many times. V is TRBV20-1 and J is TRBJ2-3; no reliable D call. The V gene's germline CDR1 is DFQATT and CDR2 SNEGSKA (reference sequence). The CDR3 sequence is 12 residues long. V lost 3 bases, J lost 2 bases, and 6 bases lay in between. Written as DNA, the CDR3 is TGCAGTGCTAGCGAGGTCACAGATACGCAGTATTTT. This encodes CSASEVTDTQYF.

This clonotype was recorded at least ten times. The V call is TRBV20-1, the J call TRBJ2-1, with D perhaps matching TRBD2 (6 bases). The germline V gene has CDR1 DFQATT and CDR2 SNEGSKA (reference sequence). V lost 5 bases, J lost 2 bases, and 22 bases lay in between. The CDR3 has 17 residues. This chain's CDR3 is CSAGIYPRGLAYNEQFF. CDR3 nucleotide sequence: TGCAGTGCTGGAATATATCCTCGGGGGTTAGCCTACAATGAGCAGTTCTTC.

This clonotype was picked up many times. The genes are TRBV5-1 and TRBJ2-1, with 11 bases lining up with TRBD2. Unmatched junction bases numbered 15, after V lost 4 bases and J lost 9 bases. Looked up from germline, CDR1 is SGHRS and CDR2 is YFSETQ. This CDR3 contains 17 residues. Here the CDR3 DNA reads TGCGCCAGCAGCCTACAACTAGCGGGGGTTGGACGCGGTGAGCAGTTCTTC. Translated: CASSLQLAGVGRGEQFF. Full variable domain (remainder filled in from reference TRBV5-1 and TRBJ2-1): KAGVTQTPRYLIKTRGQQVTLSCSPISGHRSVSWYQQTPGQGLQFLFEYFSETQRNKGNFPGRFSGRQFSNSRSEMNVSTLELGDSALYLCASSLQLAGVGRGEQFFGPGTRLTVL.

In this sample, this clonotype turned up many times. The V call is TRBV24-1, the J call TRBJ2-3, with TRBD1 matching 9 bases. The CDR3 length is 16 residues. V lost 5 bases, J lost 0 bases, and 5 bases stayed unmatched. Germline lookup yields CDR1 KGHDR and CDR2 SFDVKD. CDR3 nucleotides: TGTGCCACCAGTGTTACCGGGACAGGGAGCACAGATACGCAGTATTTT. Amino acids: CATSVTGTGSTDTQYF.

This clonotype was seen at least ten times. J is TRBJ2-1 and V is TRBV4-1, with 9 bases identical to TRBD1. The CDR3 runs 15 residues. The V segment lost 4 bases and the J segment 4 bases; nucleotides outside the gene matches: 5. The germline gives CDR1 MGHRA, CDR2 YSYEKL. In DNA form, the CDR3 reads TGCGCCAGCAGCCGCGACAGGGGGGCGTACAATGAGCAGTTCTTC. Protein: CASSRDRGAYNEQFF.

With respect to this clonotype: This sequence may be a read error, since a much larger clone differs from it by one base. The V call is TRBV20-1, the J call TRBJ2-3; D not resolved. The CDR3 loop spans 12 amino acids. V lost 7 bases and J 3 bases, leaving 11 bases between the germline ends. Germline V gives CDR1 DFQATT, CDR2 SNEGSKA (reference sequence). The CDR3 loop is CSDRTETDTQYF. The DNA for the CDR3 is TGCAGTGACCGGACGGAGACAGATACGCAGTATTTT.

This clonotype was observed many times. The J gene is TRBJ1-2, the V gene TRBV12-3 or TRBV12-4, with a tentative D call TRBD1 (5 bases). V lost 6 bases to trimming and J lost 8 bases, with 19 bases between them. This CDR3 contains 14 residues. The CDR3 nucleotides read TGTGCCAGCAGCTCTGGGCGGCAGGGCGGCGGCTACACCTTC. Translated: CASSSGRQGGGYTF.

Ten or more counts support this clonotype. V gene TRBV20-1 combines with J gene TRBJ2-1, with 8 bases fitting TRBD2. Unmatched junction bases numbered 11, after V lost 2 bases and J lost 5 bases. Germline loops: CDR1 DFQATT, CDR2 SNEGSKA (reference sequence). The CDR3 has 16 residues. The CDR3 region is CSARRGSGSRNNEQFF. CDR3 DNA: TGCAGTGCTAGAAGGGGGAGCGGGAGTCGGAACAATGAGCAGTTCTTC.

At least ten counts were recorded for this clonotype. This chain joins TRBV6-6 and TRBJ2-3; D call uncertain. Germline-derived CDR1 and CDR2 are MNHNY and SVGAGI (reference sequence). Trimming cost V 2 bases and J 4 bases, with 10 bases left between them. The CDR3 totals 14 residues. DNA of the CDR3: TGTGCCAGCAGTTACGGGGTCGTTTCAGATACGCAGTATTTT. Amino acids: CASSYGVVSDTQYF.

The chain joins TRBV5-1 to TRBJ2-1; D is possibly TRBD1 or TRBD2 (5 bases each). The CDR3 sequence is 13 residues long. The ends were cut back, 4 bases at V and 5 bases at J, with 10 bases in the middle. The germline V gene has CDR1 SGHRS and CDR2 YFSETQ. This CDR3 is CASSRGVDNEQFF. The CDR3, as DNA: TGCGCCAGCAGCAGGGGAGTTGACAATGAGCAGTTCTTC.

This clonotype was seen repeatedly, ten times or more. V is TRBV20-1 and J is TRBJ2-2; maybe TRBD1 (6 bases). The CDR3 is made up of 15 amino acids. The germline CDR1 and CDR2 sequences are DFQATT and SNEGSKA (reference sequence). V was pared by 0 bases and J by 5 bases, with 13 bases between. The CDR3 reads CSARDIQGVTGELFF. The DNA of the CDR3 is TGCAGTGCTAGAGATATACAGGGCGTAACCGGGGAGCTGTTTTTT.